This entry is about one T cell receptor (beta chain). Its antigen remains unknown. 5'RACE template switching added a universal primer site and UMIs to TCR cDNA. TCRdb passed the 5' RACE reads through MiXCR, listing each CDR3 protein once. Among some 670,000 distinct CDR3 sequences listed, 12% were seen once. The CDR3 is 16 amino acids. Trimming took 0 bases from V and 6 from J; bases not matched to a gene: 7. CDR1 is SQVTM, CDR2 ANQGSEA, per germline. This entry is derived from a study of T cells after yellow fever vaccination. Study-wide findings and caveats: Researchers report a weaker secondary response that nonetheless peaked faster, day 5 versus 15. There was a possibility that FACS-sorted repertoires contained abundant clonotypes contaminating from the bulk population. After the booster, 95% to 98% of CD4 and about nine tenths of CD8 primary-response clones were re-detected.

The specimen was PBMCs, collected on the day of the yellow fever booster vaccination. This TCR was recovered from a man aged 30-40 years who received the YFV17D yellow fever vaccine. This sequence joins TRBV29-1 and TRBJ2-1; TRBD2 aligns across 11 bases. The CDR3 here is CSVEERLAGISNEQFF. In nucleotides, the CDR3 is TGCAGCGTTGAAGAACGACTAGCGGGGATATCCAATGAGCAGTTCTTC.